This is a list of T cell receptor beta chains from one sample in a study of blood T cell repertoires in COVID-19. Some clones are missing from TCRdb's copy, which holds only in-frame ones; the method was immunoSEQ multiplex PCR. The data contain 300,000 to 400,000 clones, roughly 90% of them singletons. The specimen was peripheral blood. The receptors stem from a woman aged 70-85 years with COVID-19, enrolled during active disease. The CDR3 runs from the conserved cysteine through the conserved F or W. D genes are given only for firm matches. Part of the rows lack a size; the others show once, few, many or a class for expanded clones.

j_call v_call clone_size d_call cdr3_nt cdr3_aa
TRBJ1-2 TRBV5-6 . TRBD1 TGTGCCAGCAGCAGCCGGGACAGGGGGTCTGGCTACACCTTC CASSSRDRGSGYTF
TRBJ2-4 TRBV5-6 . . TGTGCCAGCAGCTTGGCGTCAGCCAAAAACATTCAGTACTTC CASSLASAKNIQYF
TRBJ1-1 TRBV2 . . TGTGCCAGCAGAGCGGGACTTACCACCCCTGAAGCTTTCTTT CASRAGLTTPEAFF
TRBJ1-1 TRBV29-1 few . TGCAGCGTTGAAGATTACAGGAACACTGAAGCTTTCTTT CSVEDYRNTEAFF
TRBJ2-3 TRBV5-4 . . TGTGCCAGCAGCTTCCCACAGGGACAAGATACGCAGTATTTT CASSFPQGQDTQYF
TRBJ2-3 TRBV24-1 . . TGTGCCACCAGTGATTTGAGAGGGAAGCCCAGCACAGATACGCAGTATTTT CATSDLRGKPSTDTQYF
TRBJ2-2 TRBV7-2 . TRBD2 TGTGCCAGCAGCTTTCCCGCGGGGGGGCTCAGGACCGGGGAGCTGTTTTTT CASSFPAGGLRTGELFF
TRBJ1-5 TRBV7-2 . . TGTGCCAGCAGCCTTTTCTATCAGCCCCAGCATTTT CASSLFYQPQHF
TRBJ1-2 TRBV27 . TRBD1 TGTGCCAGCGCCCCCACAGGGGGTACCTATGGCTACACCTTC CASAPTGGTYGYTF
TRBJ1-2 TRBV6-5 . . TGTGCCAGCAGTTACTCCAGGGGTTTTGGCTACACCTTC CASSYSRGFGYTF
TRBJ1-1 TRBV29-1 . . TGCAGCGTTACGGAGTCAAACACTGAAGCTTTCTTT CSVTESNTEAFF
TRBJ2-7 TRBV28 once . TGTGCCAGCAGTTTTATGTACGAGCAGTACTTC CASSFMYEQYF
TRBJ1-5 TRBV4-3 . . TGCGCCAGCAGCCAAGATCTGGAGCAGCCCCAGCATTTT CASSQDLEQPQHF
TRBJ1-6 TRBV28 . TRBD1 TGTGCCAGCAGTTTATACAGGGGTAATTCACCCCTCCACTTT CASSLYRGNSPLHF
TRBJ2-7 TRBV6-5 . . TGTGCCAGCAGTTACTCTCTAGTGGCGGGATACGAGCAGTACTTC CASSYSLVAGYEQYF
TRBJ2-7 TRBV30 . . TGTGCCTGGACGATAAAATCAGGGATCTACGAGCAGTACTTC CAWTIKSGIYEQYF
TRBJ2-7 TRBV18 once TRBD1 TGTGCCAGCTCCCTCTTGGACAGGGGGACCCACGAGCAGTACTTC CASSLLDRGTHEQYF
TRBJ1-1 TRBV5-6 . . TGTGCCAGCAGCTGGGACACTAACACTGAAGCTTTCTTT CASSWDTNTEAFF
TRBJ1-5 TRBV19 few TRBD1 TGTGCTTGTGGGACAGCCCGTCCGTGGCCCCAGCATTTT CACGTARPWPQHF
TRBJ2-1 TRBV7-8 . . TGTGCCAGCAGCTTAAGAGGGGGAATGAGGTCGAATGAGCAGTTCTTC CASSLRGGMRSNEQFF
TRBJ1-4 TRBV6-2/TRBV6-3 . . TGTGCCAGCAGCCGGGGGCAGAGGGGTGAAAAACTGTTTTTT CASSRGQRGEKLFF
TRBJ2-5 TRBV5-1 . . TGCGCCAGCAGTTCCACCGACTCGGGTGAGACCCAGTACTTC CASSSTDSGETQYF
TRBJ2-2 TRBV5-4 . . TGTGCCAGCAGCTTGGCCGGGGTAGTTGCCGGGGAGCTGTTTTTT CASSLAGVVAGELFF
TRBJ2-2 TRBV3-1/TRBV3-2 once TRBD1 TGTGCCAGCAGTCCGACAGGGGACGGGGAGCTGTTTTTT CASSPTGDGELFF
TRBJ2-7 TRBV11-2 . TRBD2 TGTGCCAGCAGCCTCTGGACTAGTGCTTCCTACGAGCAGTACTTC CASSLWTSASYEQYF
TRBJ2-3 TRBV4-1 few TRBD2 TGCGCCAGCAGCCAAGATGAGTATGCGGGGGGCCTCACAGATACGCAGTATTTT CASSQDEYAGGLTDTQYF
TRBJ1-6 TRBV5-1 once . TGCGCCAGCAGCTTGGCCGGGGGGGACTCACCCCTCCACTTT CASSLAGGDSPLHF
TRBJ1-1 TRBV18 . . TGTGCCAGCTCTCGACAGGCTTCGAACACTGAAGCTTTCTTT CASSRQASNTEAFF
TRBJ2-3 TRBV14 . . TGTGCCAGCAGCCAAGATGGGTCCCGGGCAGATACGCAGTATTTT CASSQDGSRADTQYF
TRBJ2-7 TRBV29-1 . TRBD1 TGCAGCGTTTTTAGACAGGGAGAACGGCAGTACTTC CSVFRQGERQYF
TRBJ1-1 TRBV5-1 . . TGCGCCAGCAGAGCTACTTCCGGGACAGAAGCTTTCTTT CASRATSGTEAFF
TRBJ1-1 TRBV3-1/TRBV3-2 . TRBD1 TGTGCCAGCAGCCCAGGGACAGGGGGCACTGAAGCTTTCTTT CASSPGTGGTEAFF
TRBJ1-1 TRBV29-1 . . TGCAGCGTTAAGGTTAACAGGGATCGGGGCACTGAAGCTTTCTTT CSVKVNRDRGTEAFF
TRBJ1-1 TRBV27 . . TGTGCCAGCAGTTTATCGAGCTACACTGAAGCTTTCTTT CASSLSSYTEAFF
TRBJ2-7 TRBV24-1 . . TGTGCCACCAGTGACCCAAGCCGGGATACCTACGAGCAGTACTTC CATSDPSRDTYEQYF
TRBJ1-5 TRBV19 . TRBD1 TGTGCCAGTAAAAGGGACAGTGGGCATATCAATCAGCCCCAGCATTTT CASKRDSGHINQPQHF
TRBJ2-7 TRBV5-4 . TRBD2 TGTGCCAGCAGTTATAGCGGGGGGCGATCCTACGAGCAGTACTTC CASSYSGGRSYEQYF
TRBJ2-3 TRBV3-1/TRBV3-2 . TRBD1 TGTGCCAGCAGCCAATGGACAGGGGACCCAGATACGCAGTATTTT CASSQWTGDPDTQYF
TRBJ1-3 TRBV9 once TRBD1 TGTGCCAGCAGCGCGGGACAGTTCTCTGGAAACACCATATATTTT CASSAGQFSGNTIYF
TRBJ1-5 TRBV6-2/TRBV6-3 . . TGTGCCAGCAGTTACTCGGGGGGTGGGGGCAATCAGCCCCAGCATTTT CASSYSGGGGNQPQHF
TRBJ2-7 TRBV28 . . TGTGCCAGCGGTCCCCTATCCTACGAGCAGTACTTC CASGPLSYEQYF
TRBJ1-5 TRBV5-1 . . TGCGCCAGCAGCCCCGCCCCGGGGGGGGACAATCAGCCCCAGCATTTT CASSPAPGGDNQPQHF
TRBJ2-6 TRBV27 . . TGTGCCAGCAGATCCACCAGGGCCTCTGGGGCCAACGTCCTGACTTTC CASRSTRASGANVLTF
TRBJ1-2 TRBV4-2 . . TGTGCCAGCAGCCAAGAAAACCCGTCCACTTCCTACACCTTC CASSQENPSTSYTF
TRBJ2-3 TRBV6-2/TRBV6-3 . . TGTGCCAGCAGTTACCCGACTATCTATACGCAGTATTTT CASSYPTIYTQYF
TRBJ2-5 TRBV2 . TRBD2 TGTGCCAGTTCGCTAGCGGGGGTAGAGACCCAGTACTTC CASSLAGVETQYF